This T cell receptor (beta chain) is from a study of Graves' ophthalmopathy and Graves' hyperthyroidism. Overall study findings and caveats: The model achieved 70.59% sensitivity and 72% to 85% specificity for ophthalmopathy progression.

Enrolled hyperthyroidism patients had a new diagnosis, a duration under 2 months, and an age of 18 to 65. Sampling less than 13 ml of fresh peripheral blood provided the PBMCs. On this clonotype: Its antigen is undetermined.

RNA transcripts were the source from which TCR beta CDR3 regions were amplified. Investigators did first-round RT-PCR with HTBI primers, then second-round multiplex PCR. TCRdb passed the multiplex PCR reads through MiXCR, listing each CDR3 protein once. This repertoire shows some 380,000 distinct CDR3 sequences, about 16% found once; its top ten account for approximately 7%. Sample: peripheral blood. This TCR was recovered from a woman younger than 30 with stable Graves' hyperthyroidism.

CDR3 sequence (DNA): TGCGCCAGCAGCCAACGTCTCCCTGGGTACTATGGCTACACCTTC. It codes for CASSQRLPGYYGYTF. The chain employs TRBV4-1 and TRBJ1-2; D remains ambiguous. Per germline, CDR1 MGHRA and CDR2 YSYEKL. CDR3 size: 15 residues. The ends were cut back, 2 bases at V and 3 bases at J, with 13 bases in the middle.